This entry features one T cell receptor beta chain sequence. This specimen comes from a study of control samples from healthy donors and cancer patients. Sequenced by immunoSEQ multiplex PCR; TCRdb stores in-frame clones only, minus some. The top ten hold about 5% of the sample, which has 60,000 to 65,000 clones, 65% to 90% seen once. Germline V CDR1 and CDR2: SGHRS, YFSETQ. V lost 0 bases to trimming and J lost 3 bases, with 12 bases between them. The CDR3 is 15 amino acids. The rearrangement joins TRBV5-1 to TRBJ2-5; D is unclear. This TCR derives from a man aged 35-49 years in good health. Material: blood. The CDR3 is CASSLVGTDKETQYF. The CDR3 DNA is TGCGCCAGCAGCTTGGTAGGCACAGACAAAGAGACCCAGTACTTC. The full variable domain, rest sourced from reference TRBV5-1 and TRBJ2-5, is KAGVTQTPRYLIKTRGQQVTLSCSPISGHRSVSWYQQTPGQGLQFLFEYFSETQRNKGNFPGRFSGRQFSNSRSEMNVSTLELGDSALYLCASSLVGTDKETQYFGPGTRLLVL.